The 8 T cell receptor beta chains below all came from one sample that was sequenced in a study of breast tumors, draining lymph nodes, adjacent tissues. Axillary draining lymph nodes of breast cancer patients supplied the node samples. TCRdb re-called the multiplex PCR reads through MiXCR, storing one row per CDR3 protein. The table shows approximately 100,000 distinct CDR3 sequences, with approximately 22% occurring only once. What was sequenced was axillary lymph node tissue. Every receptor here comes from a female donor with breast cancer. Some clones in this sample may be carry-over from other donors' samples.

Concerning this clonotype itself: Relative to the germline gene, one junction end is altered; a read error may explain this. The J gene is TRBJ2-7, the V gene TRBV5-6, with D hard to call. CDR1 SGHDT and CDR2 YYEEEE come from the germline V gene. This CDR3 has 11 amino acids. The CDR3: CASSRHYEQCF. CDR3 DNA sequence: TGTGCCAGCAGCAGACACTACGAGCAGTGCTTC.

The CDR3 DNA reads as TGTGCCAGCAGCCCAGGTCCAGGGTATGGTGGCTACACCTTC. This translates into CASSPGPGYGGYTF. This chain joins TRBV3-1 and TRBJ1-2; tentatively, D is TRBD1 (5 bases). V lost 4 bases and J lost 7, with 16 bases in between. The CDR3 is 14 residues long. CDR1 is LGHDT and CDR2 is YNNKEL in the germline V gene (reference sequence).

There are many counts of this clonotype. The chain combines TRBV20-1 with TRBJ2-5; 9 bases are a match to TRBD2. Trimming at V came to 3 bases and at J to 1 base, leaving 3 bases not matched to a gene. CDR1 and CDR2 from the germline V gene are DFQATT and SNEGSKA (reference sequence). The CDR3 runs to 14 residues. CDR3 protein: CSASSGGLQETQYF. In nucleotides, the CDR3 is TGCAGTGCTAGTAGCGGGGGCCTCCAAGAGACCCAGTACTTC.

This clonotype was picked up many times. The J gene is TRBJ2-5, the V gene TRBV4-1; the D gene is possibly TRBD2 (5 bases). This CDR3 comprises 15 residues. Germline V lookup: CDR1 MGHRA, CDR2 YSYEKL. V was shortened by 1 base and J by 5 bases, with 14 bases between the two germline ends. This chain's CDR3 is CASSQGVGVRETQYF. CDR3 nucleotides: TGCGCCAGCAGCCAAGGAGTCGGGGTCAGGGAGACCCAGTACTTC.

This clonotype was observed many times. CDR3 sequence (DNA): TGTGCCAGCAGCTTACAGGGAAATAGTGGAAACACCATATATTTT. Protein sequence: CASSLQGNSGNTIYF. The chain combines TRBV13 with TRBJ1-3; perhaps TRBD1 as D (5 bases). V was pared by 2 bases and J by 3 bases, with 11 bases between. Germline loops: CDR1 PRHDT, CDR2 FYEKMQ (reference sequence). The CDR3 totals 15 residues.

The J gene is TRBJ1-5, the V gene TRBV28; D is possibly TRBD1 (6 bases). Germline CDR1 reads MDHEN; CDR2 reads SYDVKM. Trimming pared 3 bases from V and 2 bases from J, leaving 14 bases between. The CDR3 runs 16 residues. The CDR3 here is CASSFRKGVGNQPQHF. Written as DNA, the CDR3 is TGTGCCAGCAGTTTTAGAAAGGGGGTGGGCAATCAGCCCCAGCATTTT.

The table lists this clonotype with many counts. The chain is built from TRBV3-1 and TRBJ2-7; the D gene is possibly TRBD2 (5 bases). The V gene lost 1 base and the J gene lost 6 bases, with 7 bases spanning the gap. This CDR3 contains 12 residues. In germline, CDR1 is LGHDT, CDR2 YNNKEL (reference sequence). The CDR3 DNA reads as TGTGCCAGCAGCCAAGGGGAGCTCGAGCAGTACTTC. Its translation: CASSQGELEQYF.

This clonotype was picked up many times. This chain links TRBV9 with TRBJ2-3; the match to TRBD2 covers 13 bases. The ends lost 3 bases at V and 5 bases at J; junction bases unmatched: 6. This CDR3 spans 16 amino acids. Germline V gene lookup returns CDR1 SGDLS and CDR2 YYNGEE. DNA of the CDR3: TGTGCCAGCAGCGCCGTACTAGCGGGAGGGGTAGATACGCAGTATTTT. Amino acid sequence: CASSAVLAGGVDTQYF.